This T cell receptor beta chain is from a study of technical replicates of blood from several donors (dated 2017 in TCRdb). The CDR3 numbers 13 residues from cysteine through phenylalanine. The read is trimmed to its CDR3 DNA, 39 bases read in frame from base 1. V sheds 4 bases and J sheds 1 base, leaving 8 bases between their ends. According to the germline V gene, CDR1 reads MNHNS and CDR2 reads SASEGT. This clone was recorded only once. It has no known antigen specificity. It has no much larger one-base neighbor in the sample; base qualities were not kept. The receptor library was made with the immunoSEQ multiplex PCR assay. TCRdb's version of the immuneACCESS table is confined to in-frame rearrangements and falls short of the full clone set. An unresolved V gene accounts for under half of the shortfall where checked; the remainder is of unknown origin. The sample table contains approximately 87,000 clones; only one count was recorded for 94% of them. The ten biggest clones cover 0.2% to 0.3% of the sample.

Rearrangement joined TRBV6-1 to TRBJ2-7; no D gene is confidently identified. The sequenced sample consisted of T cells isolated from PBMCs. This TCR came from a human donor in good health. The CDR3 protein sequence reads: CASSAPLSYEQYF. Here is the DNA: TGTGCCAGCAGTGCGCCACTTTCCTACGAGCAGTACTTC.